These T cell receptor beta chains were read from a single sample in a study of cytotoxic CD8 clonotypes in ibrutinib-treated CLL. Sequenced by immunoSEQ multiplex PCR; TCRdb stores in-frame clones only, minus some. The data hold approximately 12,000 clones, with about 62% observed a single time. Specimen: PBMCs, collected before ibrutinib treatment. These receptors were obtained from a human donor with chronic lymphocytic leukemia. Both conserved end residues are part of each CDR3. D genes are given only for firm matches. A row's size may be missing; if present it is once, few, many or a size class.

>TRBV9|TRBJ2-1|NA|NA
CASSVAGGYEQFF
TGTGCCAGCAGCGTAGCTGGGGGGTATGAGCAGTTCTTC
>TRBV4-1|TRBJ1-4|NA|few
CASSQYFWGIEKLFF
TGCGCCAGCAGCCAATATTTCTGGGGGATCGAAAAACTGTTTTTT
>TRBV10-2|TRBJ1-1|NA|large
CASSLGTEAFF
TGCGCCAGCAGCCTAGGGACTGAAGCTTTCTTT
>TRBV15|TRBJ2-3|NA|NA
CATSRELDTQYF
TGTGCCACCAGCAGAGAGCTGGATACGCAGTATTTT
>TRBV19|TRBJ1-5|NA|NA
CASSGPGYNQPQHF
TGTGCCAGCAGTGGTCCAGGCTACAATCAGCCCCAGCATTTT
>TRBV19|TRBJ2-3|NA|NA
CASIERGGQTRQYF
TGTGCCAGTATTGAGAGGGGGGGCCAAACGAGGCAGTATTTT
>TRBV7-9|TRBJ1-5|NA|NA
CASSSTPGGNQPQHF
TGTGCCAGCAGCTCCACCCCCGGAGGCAATCAGCCCCAGCATTTT
>TRBV11-2|TRBJ2-5|NA|NA
CASSPPKRETQYF
TGTGCCAGCAGCCCCCCCAAGCGGGAGACCCAGTACTTC
>TRBV5-1|TRBJ2-2|NA|NA
CASSLSGYTGELFF
TGCGCCAGCAGCTTGTCGGGGTACACCGGGGAGCTGTTTTTT
>TRBV7-3|TRBJ2-3|NA|few
CASSLYGATDTQYF
TGTGCCAGCAGCTTATACGGGGCCACAGATACGCAGTATTTT
>TRBV7-8|TRBJ2-1|NA|NA
CASSLAGGLNEQFF
TGTGCCAGCAGCTTAGCGGGGGGGCTCAATGAGCAGTTCTTC
>TRBV10-3|TRBJ2-7|NA|NA
CAISESAGGFDEQYF
TGTGCCATCAGTGAGTCTGCAGGGGGGTTTGACGAGCAGTACTTC
>TRBV6-5|TRBJ2-2|NA|few
CASRAAGTGELFF
TGTGCCAGCAGGGCCGCGGGGACCGGGGAGCTGTTTTTT
>TRBV7-9|TRBJ1-2|TRBD1|once
CASSLLGGRGYTF
TGTGCCAGCAGCTTACTAGGGGGCCGAGGCTACACCTTC
>TRBV4-1|TRBJ2-3|TRBD1|NA
CASSLPRTGESYTQYF
TGCGCCAGCAGCCTCCCCCGGACAGGGGAGTCTTATACGCAGTATTTT
>TRBV27|TRBJ2-1|NA|NA
CASSYGVGNEQFF
TGTGCCAGCAGTTATGGGGTAGGTAATGAGCAGTTCTTC
>TRBV6-5|TRBJ1-3|NA|NA
CASTLTWGGEDTIYF
TGTGCCAGCACCCTGACGTGGGGGGGCGAAGACACCATATATTTT
>TRBV2|TRBJ2-1|NA|NA
CASAPLLGHGNGQFF
TGTGCCAGCGCTCCTCTGCTTGGACATGGGAATGGGCAGTTCTTC
>TRBV4-1|TRBJ2-3|NA|few
CASSPRVAGLSTDTQYF
TGCGCCAGCAGCCCACGGGTGGCAGGGCTTAGCACAGATACGCAGTATTTT
>TRBV11-3|TRBJ1-1|TRBD1|NA
CASSLDGTGINEAFF
TGTGCCAGCAGCTTAGACGGGACAGGGATCAATGAAGCTTTCTTT
>TRBV6-5|TRBJ1-5|TRBD1|NA
CASSYTGQDSNQPQHF
TGTGCCAGCAGTTACACCGGACAGGATAGCAATCAGCCCCAGCATTTT
>TRBV9|TRBJ2-3|NA|NA
CASSVDNRADTQYF
TGTGCCAGCAGCGTAGATAACCGTGCAGATACGCAGTATTTT
>TRBV29-1|TRBJ2-1|NA|NA
CSVVGGLGNNEQFF
TGCAGCGTTGTGGGGGGGCTTGGGAACAATGAGCAGTTCTTC
>TRBV5-6|TRBJ1-5|TRBD1|once
CASSLSGGRQPQHF
TGTGCCAGCAGCTTGTCAGGGGGCAGACAGCCCCAGCATTTT
>TRBV2|TRBJ2-2|NA|NA
CASGTITGELFF
TGTGCCAGCGGCACGATCACCGGGGAGCTGTTTTTT
>TRBV5-4|TRBJ2-2|TRBD2|NA
CASSWSGGPAGELFF
TGTGCCAGCAGTTGGTCGGGGGGGCCTGCCGGGGAGCTGTTTTTT
>TRBV28|TRBJ2-7|NA|once
CASRPQGGGSYEQYF
TGTGCCAGCAGGCCCCAGGGGGGGGGATCCTACGAGCAGTACTTC
>TRBV2|TRBJ2-3|NA|once
CASSRQGMMSGGGTQYF
TGTGCCAGCAGTAGACAGGGGATGATGAGCGGGGGAGGTACGCAGTATTTT
>TRBV5-1|TRBJ2-6|TRBD1|NA
CASSPSGQGAPGSGANVLTF
TGCGCCAGCAGCCCCTCAGGACAGGGGGCGCCGGGCTCTGGGGCCAACGTCCTGACTTTC
>TRBV2|TRBJ2-2|NA|NA
CASTRGIFTGELFF
TGTGCCAGCACTCGGGGGATTTTCACCGGGGAGCTGTTTTTT
>TRBV7-2|TRBJ2-7|TRBD1|once
CASSQSTGEPWEQYF
TGTGCCAGCAGCCAGTCGACAGGGGAGCCTTGGGAGCAGTACTTC
>TRBV30|TRBJ1-2|NA|NA
CAWSAQGRNYGYTF
TGTGCCTGGAGTGCACAGGGCCGTAACTATGGCTACACCTTC
>TRBV4-1|TRBJ2-3|TRBD2|NA
CASSSGTSVTDTQYF
TGCGCCAGCAGTTCCGGGACTAGCGTCACAGATACGCAGTATTTT
>TRBV28|TRBJ2-1|NA|NA
CASSRQLLAYNEQFF
TGTGCCAGCAGTCGCCAACTGTTGGCCTACAATGAGCAGTTCTTC
>TRBV4-3|TRBJ1-5|TRBD1|NA
CASSQDYRGRPRNQPQHF
TGCGCCAGCAGCCAAGATTACAGGGGGCGTCCCCGTAATCAGCCCCAGCATTTT
>TRBV28|TRBJ2-5|NA|NA
CASSLSWPQETQYF
TGTGCCAGCAGCCTCAGTTGGCCCCAAGAGACCCAGTACTTC
>TRBV9|TRBJ2-3|TRBD2|NA
CASSPGLAGTDTQYF
TGTGCCAGCAGTCCAGGACTAGCGGGGACAGATACGCAGTATTTT
>TRBV7-8|TRBJ2-7|NA|NA
CASSPGTNSYEQYF
TGTGCCAGCAGCCCCGGGACAAACTCCTACGAGCAGTACTTC
>TRBV6-5|TRBJ1-5|NA|NA
CASSYDGVQPQHF
TGTGCCAGCAGTTACGATGGAGTCCAGCCCCAGCATTTT
>TRBV6-1|TRBJ2-7|NA|NA
CASSVEGVGARDYEQYF
TGTGCCAGCAGTGTCGAGGGGGTAGGGGCGCGAGACTACGAGCAGTACTTC
>TRBV19|TRBJ1-1|NA|NA
CASSTTLRSEAFF
TGTGCCAGTAGTACGACTCTGAGGTCTGAAGCTTTCTTT
>TRBV5-4|TRBJ1-1|TRBD1|once
CASSPTGGLDTEAFF
TGTGCCAGCAGCCCCACAGGGGGCCTGGACACTGAAGCTTTCTTT
>TRBV5-1|TRBJ2-7|NA|NA
CASAPMTARYEQYF
TGCGCCAGCGCACCAATGACAGCACGCTACGAGCAGTACTTC
>TRBV29-1|TRBJ2-5|NA|NA
CSANQGRTTGETQYF
TGCAGCGCAAATCAGGGCCGAACCACTGGGGAGACCCAGTACTTC